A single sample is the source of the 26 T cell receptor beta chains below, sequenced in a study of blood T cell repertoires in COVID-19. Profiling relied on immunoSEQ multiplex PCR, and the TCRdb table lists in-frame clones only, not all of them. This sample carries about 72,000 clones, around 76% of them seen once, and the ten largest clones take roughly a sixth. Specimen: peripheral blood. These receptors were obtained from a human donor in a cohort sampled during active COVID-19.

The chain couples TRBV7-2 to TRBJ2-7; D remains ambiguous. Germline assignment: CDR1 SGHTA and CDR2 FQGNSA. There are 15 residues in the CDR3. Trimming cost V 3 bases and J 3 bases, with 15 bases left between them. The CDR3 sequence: CASSLGPYSHYEQYF. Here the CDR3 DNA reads TGTGCCAGCAGCTTGGGCCCGTATTCCCACTACGAGCAGTACTTC. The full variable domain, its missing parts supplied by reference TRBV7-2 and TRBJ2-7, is GAGVSQSPSNKVTEKGKDVELRCDPISGHTALYWYRQSLGQGLEFLIYFQGNSAPDKSGLPSDRFSAERTGGSVSTLTIQRTQQEDSAVYLCASSLGPYSHYEQYFGPGTRLTVT.

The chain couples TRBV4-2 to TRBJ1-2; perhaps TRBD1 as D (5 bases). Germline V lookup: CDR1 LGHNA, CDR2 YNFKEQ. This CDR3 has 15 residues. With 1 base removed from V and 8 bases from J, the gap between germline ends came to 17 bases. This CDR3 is CASSQGRSQALGYTF. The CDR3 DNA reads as TGTGCCAGCAGCCAAGGTCGATCACAGGCGCTCGGCTACACCTTC.

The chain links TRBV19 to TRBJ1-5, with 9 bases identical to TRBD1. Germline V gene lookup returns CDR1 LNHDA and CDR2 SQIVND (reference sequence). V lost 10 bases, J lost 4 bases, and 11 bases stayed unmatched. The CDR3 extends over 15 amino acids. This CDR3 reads CATDRGTGYNQPQHF. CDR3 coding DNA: TGTGCCACTGATCGGGGGACAGGGTATAATCAGCCCCAGCATTTT.

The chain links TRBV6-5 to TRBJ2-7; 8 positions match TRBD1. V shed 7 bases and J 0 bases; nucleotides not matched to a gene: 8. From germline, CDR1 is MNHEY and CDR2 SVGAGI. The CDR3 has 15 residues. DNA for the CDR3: TGTGCCAGCATCCCAGGGGGCTCCATCTCCTACGAGCAGTACTTC. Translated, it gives CASIPGGSISYEQYF.

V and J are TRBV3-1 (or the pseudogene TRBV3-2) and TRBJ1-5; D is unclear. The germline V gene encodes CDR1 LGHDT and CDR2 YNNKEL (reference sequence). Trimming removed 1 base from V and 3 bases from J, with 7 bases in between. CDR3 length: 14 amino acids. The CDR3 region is CASSQVFSNQPQHF. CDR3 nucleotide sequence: TGTGCCAGCAGCCAAGTCTTCTCCAATCAGCCCCAGCATTTT.

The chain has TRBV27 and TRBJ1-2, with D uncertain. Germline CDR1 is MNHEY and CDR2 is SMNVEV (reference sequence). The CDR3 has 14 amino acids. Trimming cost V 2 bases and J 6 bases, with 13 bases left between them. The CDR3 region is CASSLTRGTNGYTF. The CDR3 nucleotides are TGTGCCAGCAGTTTAACACGGGGAACGAATGGCTACACCTTC.

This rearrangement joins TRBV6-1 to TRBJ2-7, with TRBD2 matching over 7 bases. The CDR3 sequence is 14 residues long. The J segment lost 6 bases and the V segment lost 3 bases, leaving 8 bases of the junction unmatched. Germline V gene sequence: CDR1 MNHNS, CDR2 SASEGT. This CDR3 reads CASSDLTSPFEQYF. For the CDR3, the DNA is TGTGCCAGCAGTGACCTGACTAGCCCGTTCGAGCAGTACTTC.

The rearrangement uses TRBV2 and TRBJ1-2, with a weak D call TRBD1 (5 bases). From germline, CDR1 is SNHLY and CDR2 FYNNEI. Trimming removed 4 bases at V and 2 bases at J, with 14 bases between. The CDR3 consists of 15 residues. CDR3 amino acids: CASSGAPGSNYGYTF. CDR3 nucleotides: TGTGCCAGCAGTGGAGCTCCAGGGTCGAACTATGGCTACACCTTC. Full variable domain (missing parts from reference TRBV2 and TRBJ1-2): EPEVTQTPSHQVTQMGQEVILRCVPISNHLYFYWYRQILGQKVEFLVSFYNNEISEKSEIFDDQFSVERPDGSNFTLKIRSTKLEDSAMYFCASSGAPGSNYGYTFGSGTRLTVV.

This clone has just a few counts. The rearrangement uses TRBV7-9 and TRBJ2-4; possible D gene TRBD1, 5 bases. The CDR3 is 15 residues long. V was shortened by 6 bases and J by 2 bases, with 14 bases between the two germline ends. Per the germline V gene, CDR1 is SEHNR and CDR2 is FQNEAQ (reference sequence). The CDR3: CASRLSQGSKNIQYF. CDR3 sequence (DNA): TGTGCCAGCAGGTTGAGCCAGGGCTCCAAAAACATTCAGTACTTC.

CDR3 loop: CASSSFRVQGANTEAFF. For the CDR3, the DNA is TGTGCCAGCAGCTCCTTCAGGGTGCAGGGGGCGAACACTGAAGCTTTCTTT. The chain couples TRBV5-8 to TRBJ1-1; 8 bases map to TRBD1. The CDR3 is 17 amino acids. V lost 3 bases, J lost 1 base, and 11 bases stayed unmatched. From germline, CDR1 is SGHTS and CDR2 YDEGEE.

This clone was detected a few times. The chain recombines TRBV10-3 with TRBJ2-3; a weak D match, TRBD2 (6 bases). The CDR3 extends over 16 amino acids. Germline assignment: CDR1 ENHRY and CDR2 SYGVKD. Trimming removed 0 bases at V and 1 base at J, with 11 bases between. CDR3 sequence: CAISESTRGGTDTQYF. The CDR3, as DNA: TGTGCCATCAGTGAGTCGACTCGCGGGGGCACAGATACGCAGTATTTT.

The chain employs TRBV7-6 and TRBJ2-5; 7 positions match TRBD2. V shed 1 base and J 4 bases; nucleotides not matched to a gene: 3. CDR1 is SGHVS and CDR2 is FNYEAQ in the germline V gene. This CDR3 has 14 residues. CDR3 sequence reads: CASSLGREGETQYF. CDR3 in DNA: TGTGCCAGCAGCTTAGGCAGGGAGGGAGAGACCCAGTACTTC.

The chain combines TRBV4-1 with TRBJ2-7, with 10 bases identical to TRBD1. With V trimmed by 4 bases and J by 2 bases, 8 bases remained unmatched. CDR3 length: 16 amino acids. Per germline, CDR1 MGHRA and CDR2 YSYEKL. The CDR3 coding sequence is TGCGCCAGCAGCCCCCAATTGACAGGGGGCACCTACGAGCAGTACTTC. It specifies CASSPQLTGGTYEQYF.

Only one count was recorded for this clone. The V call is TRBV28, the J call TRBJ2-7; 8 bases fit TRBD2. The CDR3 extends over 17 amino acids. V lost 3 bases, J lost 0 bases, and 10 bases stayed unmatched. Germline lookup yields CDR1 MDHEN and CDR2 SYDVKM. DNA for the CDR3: TGTGCCAGCAGTTTTATCCCTTTAGCGGGGAACTCCTACGAGCAGTACTTC. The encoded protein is CASSFIPLAGNSYEQYF.

The CDR3 nucleotides are TGTGCCAGCAGCTTAGGTGGATCCAGGGGAAGAGAGCAGTACTTC. Its translation is CASSLGGSRGREQYF. The chain is built from TRBV7-2 and TRBJ2-7, with a possible D match to TRBD1 (6 bases). Trimming left V 1 base short and J 7 bases short, with 17 bases between. In germline, CDR1 is SGHTA, CDR2 FQGNSA. CDR3 length: 15 amino acids. The whole variable domain, remainder taken from reference TRBV7-2 and TRBJ2-7, is GAGVSQSPSNKVTEKGKDVELRCDPISGHTALYWYRQSLGQGLEFLIYFQGNSAPDKSGLPSDRFSAERTGGSVSTLTIQRTQQEDSAVYLCASSLGGSRGREQYFGPGTRLTVT.

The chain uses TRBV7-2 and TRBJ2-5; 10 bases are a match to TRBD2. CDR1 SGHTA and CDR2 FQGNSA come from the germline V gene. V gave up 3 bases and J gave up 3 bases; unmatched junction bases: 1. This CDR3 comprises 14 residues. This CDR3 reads CASSFGLAEETQYF. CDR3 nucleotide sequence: TGTGCCAGCAGCTTCGGACTAGCGGAAGAGACCCAGTACTTC.

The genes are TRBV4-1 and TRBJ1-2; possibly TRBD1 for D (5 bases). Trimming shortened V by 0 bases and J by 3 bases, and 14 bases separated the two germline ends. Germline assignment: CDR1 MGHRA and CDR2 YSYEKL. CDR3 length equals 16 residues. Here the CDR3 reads CASSQDLSVTDYGYTF. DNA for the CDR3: TGCGCCAGCAGCCAAGATCTCTCCGTGACAGACTATGGCTACACCTTC.

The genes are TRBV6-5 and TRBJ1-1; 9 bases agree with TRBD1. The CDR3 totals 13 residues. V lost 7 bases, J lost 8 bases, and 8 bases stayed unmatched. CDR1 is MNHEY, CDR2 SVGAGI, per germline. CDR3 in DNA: TGTGCCAGCACCTCGACAGGGGGAGGAGAAGCTTTCTTT. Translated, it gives CASTSTGGGEAFF.

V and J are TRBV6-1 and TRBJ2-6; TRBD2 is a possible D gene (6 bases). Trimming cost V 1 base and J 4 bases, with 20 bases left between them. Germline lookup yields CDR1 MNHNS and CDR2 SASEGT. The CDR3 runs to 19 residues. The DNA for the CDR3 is TGTGCCAGCAGTGAAGACCGGGACTCCTGGCCGTTAGGGGCCAACGTCCTGACTTTC. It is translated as CASSEDRDSWPLGANVLTF.

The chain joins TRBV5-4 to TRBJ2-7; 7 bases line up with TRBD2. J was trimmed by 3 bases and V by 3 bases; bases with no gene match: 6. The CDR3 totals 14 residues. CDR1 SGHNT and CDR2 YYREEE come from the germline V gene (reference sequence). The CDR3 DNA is TGTGCCAGCAGCTCCCACGGGGGGTTCTACGAGCAGTACTTC. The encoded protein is CASSSHGGFYEQYF.

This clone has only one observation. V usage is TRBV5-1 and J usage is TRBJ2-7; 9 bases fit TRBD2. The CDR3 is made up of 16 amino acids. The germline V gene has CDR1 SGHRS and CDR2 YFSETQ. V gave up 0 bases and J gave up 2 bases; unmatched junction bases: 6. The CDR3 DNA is TGCGCCAGCAGCTTGGTGGTGACTAGCGGACCCTACGAGCAGTACTTC. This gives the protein CASSLVVTSGPYEQYF.

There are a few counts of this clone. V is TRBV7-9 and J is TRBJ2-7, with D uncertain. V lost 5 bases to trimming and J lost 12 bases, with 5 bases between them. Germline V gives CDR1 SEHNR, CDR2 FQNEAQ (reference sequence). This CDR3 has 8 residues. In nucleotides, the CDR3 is TGTGCCAGCAGCCCGGGGTACTTC. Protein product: CASSPGYF.

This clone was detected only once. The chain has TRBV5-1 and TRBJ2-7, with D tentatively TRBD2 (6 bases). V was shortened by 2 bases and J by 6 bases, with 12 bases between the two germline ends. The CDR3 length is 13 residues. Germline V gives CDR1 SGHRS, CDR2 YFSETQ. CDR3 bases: TGCGCCAGCAGCTTTGGCAAGGGAGGCGAGCAGTACTTC. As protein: CASSFGKGGEQYF.

The CDR3: CASSLGTGENTEAFF. As DNA, the CDR3 is TGCGCCAGCAGCTTGGGGACAGGCGAGAACACTGAAGCTTTCTTT. The chain uses TRBV5-1 and TRBJ1-1; 7 positions agree with TRBD1. V trimming: 0 bases; J trimming: 1 base; junction bases outside the gene matches: 3. The CDR3 runs to 15 residues. In germline, CDR1 is SGHRS, CDR2 YFSETQ.

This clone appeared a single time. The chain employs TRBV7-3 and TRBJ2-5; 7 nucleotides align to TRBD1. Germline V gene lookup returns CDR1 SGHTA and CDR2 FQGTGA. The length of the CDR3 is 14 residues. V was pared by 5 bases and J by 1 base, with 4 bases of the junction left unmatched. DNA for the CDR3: TGTGCCAGCAGCCCAGACAGGGCCCAAGAGACCCAGTACTTC. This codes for CASSPDRAQETQYF.

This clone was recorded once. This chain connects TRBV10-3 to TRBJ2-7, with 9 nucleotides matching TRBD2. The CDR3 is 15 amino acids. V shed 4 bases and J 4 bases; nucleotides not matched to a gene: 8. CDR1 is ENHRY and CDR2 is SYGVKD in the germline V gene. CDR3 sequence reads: CAISVSGGRAYEQYF. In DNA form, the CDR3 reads TGTGCCATCAGTGTAAGCGGGGGGAGGGCATACGAGCAGTACTTC.